One and the same sample provided the 17 T cell receptor beta chains below, sequenced in a study of OX40 agonist ivuxolimab in advanced cancers. Produced via immunoSEQ multiplex PCR; TCRdb's table is partial and in-frame only. This sample has 75,000 to 100,000 clones, with roughly 80% found just once. The source material was CD4+ or CD8+ T cells sorted from blood, sampled in a trial of the OX40 agonist ivuxolimab. The source of these receptors is an adult with an advanced solid tumor such as melanoma, head and neck, liver or kidney cancer.

The rearrangement links TRBV19 to TRBJ1-5; a weak D match, TRBD1 (5 bases). Deletions cut 7 bases from V and 4 bases from J, with 14 bases between. CDR1 is LNHDA, CDR2 SQIVND, per germline (reference sequence). The CDR3 contains 14 residues. The CDR3 reads CASTGSGRNQPQHF. Written as DNA, the CDR3 is TGTGCCAGTACCGGTTCGGGACGGAATCAGCCCCAGCATTTT. The full variable domain, rest sourced from reference TRBV19 and TRBJ1-5, is DGGITQSPKYLFRKEGQNVTLSCEQNLNHDAMYWYRQDPGQGLRLIYYSQIVNDFQKGDIAEGYSVSREKKESFPLTVTSAQKNPTAFYLCASTGSGRNQPQHFGDGTRLSIL.

The V gene is TRBV28, the J gene TRBJ2-7; perhaps TRBD2 as D (6 bases). The CDR3 sequence is 15 residues long. V was clipped by 6 bases and J by 3 bases, with 18 bases between them. Per the germline V gene, CDR1 is MDHEN and CDR2 is SYDVKM. The CDR3 is CASSPRVGLHYEQYV. Written as DNA, the CDR3 is TGTGCCAGCAGCCCTCGGGTGGGACTCCACTACGAGCAGTACGTC.

This clone has only one observation. The chain combines TRBV18 with TRBJ2-7, with 10 bases fitting TRBD1. The CDR3 has 14 amino acids. V was pared by 4 bases and J by 4 bases, with 4 bases of the junction left unmatched. The germline V gene has CDR1 KGHSH and CDR2 LQKENI. CDR3 sequence: CASSQAGQGYEQYF. The CDR3 coding sequence is TGTGCCAGCTCACAGGCGGGACAGGGGTACGAGCAGTACTTC.

The rearrangement joins TRBV7-9 to TRBJ2-7; D is possibly TRBD2 (5 bases). The germline V gene has CDR1 SEHNR and CDR2 FQNEAQ (reference sequence). This CDR3 region has 13 residues. V was clipped by 5 bases and J by 7 bases, with 15 bases between them. CDR3 bases: TGTGCCAGCAGCACAGCCATGACGGGGGAGCAGTACTTC. Residues: CASSTAMTGEQYF.

The chain carries TRBV12-5 and TRBJ1-1; possible D gene TRBD1, 5 bases. Germline CDR1 reads LGHNT; CDR2 reads FRNRAP. The CDR3 covers 15 residues. The ends were cut back, 5 bases at V and 1 base at J, with 14 bases in the middle. The CDR3 here is CASGPPRAQNTEAFF. CDR3 nucleotides: TGTGCTAGTGGTCCTCCCAGGGCTCAGAACACTGAAGCTTTCTTT. Looking up the rest from reference TRBV12-5 and TRBJ1-1 gives the full variable domain: DARVTQTPRHKVTEMGQEVTMRCQPILGHNTVFWYRQTMMQGLELLAYFRNRAPLDDSGMPKDRFSAEMPDATLATLKIQPSEPRDSAVYFCASGPPRAQNTEAFFGQGTRLTVV.

A few counts support this clone. The rearrangement joins TRBV27 to TRBJ2-5, with 8 bases lining up with TRBD2. J lost 3 bases, V lost 2 bases, and 5 bases had no gene match. The CDR3 spans 15 residues. Germline CDR1 is MNHEY and CDR2 is SMNVEV (reference sequence). The CDR3 loop is CASSLLYGGEETQYF. CDR3 coding DNA: TGTGCCAGCAGTTTACTTTACGGGGGGGAAGAGACCCAGTACTTC.

The rearrangement links TRBV5-1 to TRBJ1-1; TRBD1 aligns across 10 bases. This CDR3 region has 16 residues. The germline CDR1 and CDR2 sequences are SGHRS and YFSETQ. V dropped 4 bases and J dropped 1; count of bases not matched to a gene: 7. The CDR3 here is CASSLGQGNWNTEAFF. In nucleotides, the CDR3 is TGCGCCAGCAGCCTGGGACAGGGGAATTGGAACACTGAAGCTTTCTTT.

The table lists this clone with a few counts. This chain joins TRBV1 and TRBJ1-1; the table calls TRBD1, which could not be checked here. TRBV1 is a pseudogene. The CDR3 has 16 amino acids. CDR3 sequence reads: CTSSQDPTGLDTEAFF. Written as DNA, the CDR3 is TGCACCAGCAGCCAAGATCCGACAGGGTTGGACACTGAAGCTTTCTTT.

This chain connects TRBV6-1 to TRBJ1-5; D perhaps matches TRBD1 (5 bases). V lost 8 bases and J lost 3, with 17 bases in between. This CDR3 comprises 15 residues. CDR1 is MNHNS and CDR2 is SASEGT in the germline V gene. Written as DNA, the CDR3 is TGTGCCAGCGCGCCCGGGACCCATGACAATCAGCCCCAGCATTTT. Its translation: CASAPGTHDNQPQHF.

This rearrangement joins TRBV6-6 to TRBJ1-3; 7 nucleotides agree with TRBD1. The CDR3 consists of 16 residues. Per germline, CDR1 MNHNY and CDR2 SVGAGI (reference sequence). J was trimmed by 4 bases and V by 2 bases; bases with no gene match: 8. CDR3 nucleotide sequence: TGTGCCAGCAGTTACGCCAACAGGGGTGAAGGAAACACCATATATTTT. Translation gives CASSYANRGEGNTIYF.

The chain has TRBV5-4 and TRBJ2-2; D is ambiguous. This CDR3 comprises 14 residues. Germline lookup yields CDR1 SGHNT and CDR2 YYREEE (reference sequence). With 0 bases removed from V and 4 bases from J, the gap between germline ends came to 7 bases. The CDR3 is CASSLGFVTGELFF. The CDR3 DNA reads TGTGCCAGCAGCTTGGGGTTCGTCACCGGGGAGCTGTTTTTT.

The chain carries TRBV19 and TRBJ1-5; D is perhaps TRBD1 (6 bases). This CDR3 contains 12 residues. Per germline, CDR1 LNHDA and CDR2 SQIVND (reference sequence). Between the trimmed V and J ends, which lost 8 bases and 7 bases, there was a span of 12 bases. CDR3 bases: TGTGCCAGTCGACAGGAAGGCCAGCCCCAGCATTTT. This encodes CASRQEGQPQHF.

CDR3 amino acids: CASSTQLNQPQHF. In DNA, the CDR3 is TGTGCCAGTAGTACACAGCTTAATCAGCCCCAGCATTTT. The chain is built from TRBV19 and TRBJ1-5; no definite D call. The CDR3 covers 13 residues. Deletions cut 4 bases from V and 4 bases from J, with 8 bases between. Looked up from germline, CDR1 is LNHDA and CDR2 is SQIVND (reference sequence).

The count of this clone is one. This chain connects TRBV19 to TRBJ1-1; D unresolved. Trimming took 1 base from V and 0 from J, leaving 9 bases between them. The CDR3 has 15 residues. The germline CDR1 and CDR2 sequences are LNHDA and SQIVND (reference sequence). The CDR3 DNA reads TGTGCCAGTAGTATAGGCGGCCCCTTGAACACTGAAGCTTTCTTT. Its protein is CASSIGGPLNTEAFF.

J is TRBJ2-3 and V is TRBV6-1; D gene uncertain. CDR1 and CDR2 from the germline V gene are MNHNS and SASEGT. The CDR3 is 13 residues long. Trimming pared 4 bases from V and 0 bases from J, leaving 5 bases between. DNA of the CDR3: TGTGCCAGCAGTGGGTATAGCACAGATACGCAGTATTTT. Translation gives CASSGYSTDTQYF.

This chain uses TRBV5-4 with TRBJ2-1; D remains unclear. V was cut by 4 bases and J by 8 bases, with 16 bases left in between. Germline CDR1 and CDR2: SGHNT and YYREEE (reference sequence). The CDR3 contains 14 residues. The CDR3 DNA reads as TGTGCCAGCAGCGCTGGACGTCGGGTGGATGAGCAGTTCTTC. The encoded protein is CASSAGRRVDEQFF.

The chain uses TRBV10-2 and TRBJ1-6; D may be TRBD1 (5 bases). The ends were cut back, 4 bases at V and 9 bases at J, with 10 bases in the middle. CDR1 and CDR2 from the germline V gene are WSHSY and SAAADI. The CDR3 length is 13 residues. CDR3 amino acids: CASSAGIGSPLHF. The CDR3 nucleotides read TGCGCCAGCAGTGCAGGGATCGGTTCACCCCTCCACTTT.